The 15 T cell receptor beta chains in this list originate from one sample, sequenced in a study of CXCR3-negative and CXCR3-positive naive CD8 T cells. Whole-study findings and limits: Higher TRB CDR3 hydrophobicity marked CXCR3-positive naive cells relative to CXCR3-negative naive cells.

What these receptors recognize is not known. 5' RACE that incorporated UMI labels was used to prepare the TRB cDNA libraries. TCRdb re-called the 5' RACE reads; one entry per CDR3 protein, DNA not given. This listing includes around 66,000 distinct CDR3 sequences. Sequenced: naive CXCR3+ CD8+ T cells from blood. Sample subset: CD45RO-CCR7+CD27+CD95- naive CD8+ T cells expressing CXCR3 (TNR3+). These receptors were taken from a human donor in good health. Some clones in this sample may be carry-over from other donors' samples.

The chain couples TRBV5-1 to TRBJ2-1; TCRdb proposes TRBD2, but this gene call is untestable without DNA. CDR1 SGHRS and CDR2 YFSETQ come from the germline V gene. This CDR3 spans 15 amino acids. CDR3 sequence reads: CASSPERGWVNEQFF.

This rearrangement joins TRBV5-1 to TRBJ2-5; TCRdb outputs TRBD2, but without DNA this stays unchecked. Germline CDR1 and CDR2: SGHRS and YFSETQ. The CDR3 has 17 amino acids. CDR3 sequence reads: CASSGYYGAATQETQYF.

The chain combines TRBV2 with TRBJ2-2; TCRdb gives TRBD1 as the D gene, but with no DNA this cannot be confirmed. The germline V gene encodes CDR1 SNHLY and CDR2 FYNNEI. CDR3 length: 16 amino acids. The CDR3 region is CASSMDRGIGTGELFF.

The chain's CDR3 is CASSLLTRLSSSYNEQFF. The rearrangement joins TRBV28 to TRBJ2-1. This CDR3 is 18 amino acids long. Per germline, CDR1 MDHEN and CDR2 SYDVKM. The entire variable domain, with the rest obtained from reference TRBV28 and TRBJ2-1, is as follows: DVKVTQSSRYLVKRTGEKVFLECVQDMDHENMFWYRQDPGLGLRLIYFSYDVKMKEKGDIPEGYSVSREKKERFSLILESASTNQTSMYLCASSLLTRLSSSYNEQFFGPGTRLTVL.

V usage is TRBV28 and J usage is TRBJ2-1. The CDR3 is made up of 12 amino acids. Germline V gene data show CDR1 as MDHEN and CDR2 as SYDVKM. CDR3 protein: CASSLWDNEQFF.

The chain combines TRBV7-2 with TRBJ2-7; the D gene TCRdb calls, TRBD1, cannot be checked with no DNA. There are 15 residues in the CDR3. Germline-derived CDR1 and CDR2 are SGHTA and FQGNSA. CDR3 residues: CASSDRVALSYEQYF.

The chain carries TRBV12-3 or TRBV12-4 and TRBJ2-1; TCRdb proposes TRBD1, but this gene call is untestable without DNA. This CDR3 has 12 residues. The CDR3 region is CASNQGRSEQFF.

The chain uses TRBV7-9 and TRBJ2-7; TCRdb names TRBD2, which stays unverified in the absence of DNA. This CDR3 comprises 14 residues. Germline lookup yields CDR1 SEHNR and CDR2 FQNEAQ (reference sequence). CDR3 protein: CASSPTGRVFEQYF. Complete variable domain (other parts from reference TRBV7-9 and TRBJ2-7): DTGVSQNPRHKITKRGQNVTFRCDPISEHNRLYWYRQTLGQGPEFLTYFQNEAQLEKSRLLSDRFSAERPKGSFSTLEIQRTEQGDSAMYLCASSPTGRVFEQYFGPGTRLTVT.

The CDR3: CSVVDQGNGNTIYF. This rearrangement joins TRBV29-1 to TRBJ1-3; TCRdb selects TRBD1, and the lack of DNA leaves this call unchecked. Germline loops: CDR1 SQVTM, CDR2 ANQGSEA. This CDR3 is built from 14 residues.

The rearrangement links TRBV29-1 to TRBJ2-1; TCRdb selects TRBD1, and the lack of DNA leaves this call unchecked. The germline V gene encodes CDR1 SQVTM and CDR2 ANQGSEA. The CDR3 sequence is 12 residues long. This chain's CDR3 is CSVEGGTGRQFF.

J is TRBJ2-7 and V is TRBV29-1; TCRdb designates TRBD1, a call that cannot be tested without DNA. The CDR3 loop spans 13 amino acids. The germline V gene encodes CDR1 SQVTM and CDR2 ANQGSEA. CDR3 sequence reads: CSGPSGGSYEQYF.

The chain has TRBV29-1 and TRBJ2-7; TCRdb outputs TRBD1, but without DNA this stays unchecked. The CDR3 has 13 residues. CDR1 is SQVTM and CDR2 is ANQGSEA in the germline V gene. The CDR3 reads CSVIIGVSYEQYF.

This chain uses TRBV4-3 with TRBJ2-7; absent DNA, TCRdb's TRBD1 call cannot be checked. Germline-derived CDR1 and CDR2 are LGHNA and YSLEER. The CDR3 has 15 residues. The CDR3 here is CASSQGGDRIYEQYF.

The rearrangement links TRBV29-1 to TRBJ1-1; TCRdb gives TRBD1 as the D gene, but with no DNA this cannot be confirmed. From germline, CDR1 is SQVTM and CDR2 ANQGSEA. The CDR3 has 15 amino acids. The CDR3: CSVPSQGKRGAEAFF.

V and J are TRBV7-3 and TRBJ2-1. The CDR3 has 14 residues. The germline V gene encodes CDR1 SGHTA and CDR2 FQGTGA. CDR3 amino acids: CASSLSDLMNEQFF.